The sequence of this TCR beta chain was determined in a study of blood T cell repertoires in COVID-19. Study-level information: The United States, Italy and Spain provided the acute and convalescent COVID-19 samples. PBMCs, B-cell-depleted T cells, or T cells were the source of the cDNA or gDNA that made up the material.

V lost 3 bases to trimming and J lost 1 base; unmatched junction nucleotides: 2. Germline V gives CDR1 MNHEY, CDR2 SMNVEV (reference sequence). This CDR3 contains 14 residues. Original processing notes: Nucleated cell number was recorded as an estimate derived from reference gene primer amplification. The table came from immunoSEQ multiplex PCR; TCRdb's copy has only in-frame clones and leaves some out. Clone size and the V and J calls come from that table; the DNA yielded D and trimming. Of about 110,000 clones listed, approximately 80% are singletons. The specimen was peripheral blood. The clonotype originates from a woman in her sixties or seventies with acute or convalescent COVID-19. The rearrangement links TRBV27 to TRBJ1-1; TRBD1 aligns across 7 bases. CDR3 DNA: TGTGCCAGCAGTTTTGGGACAGCGAACACTGAAGCTTTCTTT. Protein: CASSFGTANTEAFF.